This T cell receptor (beta chain) comes out of a study of post-analysis software for immune sequencing data. Study overall: Clinical courses comprised relapsing-remitting, secondary progressive and progressive-relapsing multiple sclerosis. Study results and caveats: Those with multiple sclerosis, the patient group, showed significantly lower normalized Chao1 diversity than controls. There were a few TRBV segments more frequent in patients than controls, and TRBV5-6, TRBV5-1 and TRBV20-1 were among them. Under F measure analysis, samples from one preparation batch co-clustered strongly.

The CDR3 is 14 residues long. Germline CDR1 and CDR2: SGDLS and YYNGEE. V was shortened by 0 bases and J by 4 bases, with 8 bases between the two germline ends. The sample holds a few counts of this clonotype. Its matching antigen is unknown. Carried by the TCR beta cDNA libraries were unique molecular identifiers. About 500,000 cDNA molecules were obtained from around 1 to 10 million T cells. MiXCR, applied by TCRdb to the PCR reads, yields one record per CDR3 protein. The sample records about 540,000 distinct CDR3 sequences, under 40% being singletons. What was sequenced was blood. This TCR was recovered from a girl aged 2 to 17 with multiple sclerosis. The rearrangement joins TRBV9 to TRBJ2-1; D not resolved. The CDR3 sequence: CASSVAPDYNEQFF. The DNA for the CDR3 is TGTGCCAGCAGCGTAGCTCCAGATTACAATGAGCAGTTCTTC.